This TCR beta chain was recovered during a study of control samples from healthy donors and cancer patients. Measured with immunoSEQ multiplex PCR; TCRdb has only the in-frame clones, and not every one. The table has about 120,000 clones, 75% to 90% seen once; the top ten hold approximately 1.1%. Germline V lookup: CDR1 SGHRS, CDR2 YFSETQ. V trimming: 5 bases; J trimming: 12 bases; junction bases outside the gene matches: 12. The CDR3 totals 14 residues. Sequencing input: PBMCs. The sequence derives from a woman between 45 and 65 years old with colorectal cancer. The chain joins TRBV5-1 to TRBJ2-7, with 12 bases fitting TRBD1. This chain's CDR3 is CASSSGQGATVRYF. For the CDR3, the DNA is TGCGCCAGCAGTTCGGGACAGGGGGCTACGGTACGGTACTTC.